This is a list of T cell receptor beta chains from one sample in a study of cytomegalovirus exposure and HLA in healthy donors. Profiling relied on immunoSEQ multiplex PCR, and the TCRdb table lists in-frame clones only, not all of them. The sample consists of more than 110,000 clones, 85% to 95% of them appearing once. Sequencing input: PBMCs. The receptors originated from a man in his late teens or twenties in good health and CMV-seropositive. Both conserved end residues are part of each CDR3. A D gene is named only where the DNA matches it firmly. Rows may omit the clone size; those that give it use once, few, many or a size class.

j_call	v_call	clone_size	d_call	cdr3_nt	cdr3_aa
TRBJ1-2	TRBV4-1	NA	NA	TGCGCCAGCAGCCAAGATCGGGGAGCAGACGGCTACACCTTC	CASSQDRGADGYTF
TRBJ2-5	TRBV5-5	NA	NA	TGTGCCAGCAGCTTAATCGGGCTAGCTAGTCGGCAAGAGACCCAGTACTTC	CASSLIGLASRQETQYF
TRBJ1-3	TRBV2	NA	NA	TGTGCCAGCAGCTCAGCAGGGGACGGCTCTGGAAACACCATATATTTT	CASSSAGDGSGNTIYF
TRBJ1-6	TRBV7-2	NA	TRBD1	TGTGCCAGCAGCTTAGGGTCAGGGGGATGGTCACCCCTCCACTTT	CASSLGSGGWSPLHF
TRBJ2-7	TRBV28	NA	TRBD1	TGTGCCAGCAGTCTAACAGGGGGCGAGCAGTACTTC	CASSLTGGEQYF
TRBJ1-1	TRBV6-4	NA	NA	TGTGCCAGCATCCCCTCAGGAGGAACTGAAGCTTTCTTT	CASIPSGGTEAFF
TRBJ1-2	TRBV6-6	NA	TRBD1	TGTGCCAGCAGCTCCAGTGACAGGGGTTATGGCTACACCTTC	CASSSSDRGYGYTF
TRBJ1-6	TRBV28	NA	NA	TGTGCCACCAAGGGGATTGCATATAATTCACCCCTCCACTTT	CATKGIAYNSPLHF
TRBJ2-1	TRBV4-1	NA	NA	TGCGCCAGCAGCCTCAGCGCAGACGGCAATGAGCAGTTCTTC	CASSLSADGNEQFF
TRBJ2-5	TRBV5-1	NA	NA	TGCGCCAGCAGCTCGACTAGACAGGAGACCCAGTACTTC	CASSSTRQETQYF
TRBJ2-1	TRBV14	NA	TRBD1	TGTGCCAGCAGCCGGGGACAGCTTAGTGAGCAGTTCTTC	CASSRGQLSEQFF
TRBJ2-2	TRBV7-8	NA	NA	TGTGCCAGCAGCCCCACCCGCCTCAGGCCCACGACCGGGGAGCTGTTTTTT	CASSPTRLRPTTGELFF
TRBJ2-7	TRBV9	NA	TRBD2	TGTGCCAGCAGCGTAGCGGCTAGCGGCCCCTACGAGCAGTACTTC	CASSVAASGPYEQYF
TRBJ1-2	TRBV5-1	NA	NA	TGCGCCAGCAGCTTGGTCGTCCGGCAGGGAAACTATGGCTACACCTTC	CASSLVVRQGNYGYTF
TRBJ2-1	TRBV14	NA	NA	TGTGCCAGCAGCCAAGAGGTTAGCGGCCTCCCTTTTCTCGAGCAGTTCTTC	CASSQEVSGLPFLEQFF
TRBJ1-2	TRBV5-1	NA	TRBD1	TGCGCCAGCAGCTTCGTGGACAAGGGGGCCTACACCTTC	CASSFVDKGAYTF
TRBJ1-2	TRBV2	few	NA	TGTGCCAGCTCCCGCGGGACTCAGTATGGCTACACCTTC	CASSRGTQYGYTF
TRBJ2-2	TRBV30	NA	TRBD2	TGTGCCTGGAGTGTACCGGGGGGGCTAGCGGGAGCCGGGGAGCTGTTTTTT	CAWSVPGGLAGAGELFF
TRBJ1-6	TRBV27	NA	NA	TGTGCCAGCAGTTCGTATAATTCACCCCTCCACTTT	CASSSYNSPLHF
TRBJ1-1	TRBV27	NA	TRBD1	TGTGCCAGCAGTCTCCGACAGGGGGCGGAAGCTTTCTTT	CASSLRQGAEAFF
TRBJ2-1	TRBV6-1	NA	TRBD2	TGTGCCAGCAGTGATAGTCTAGCGGCCTACAATGAGCAGTTCTTC	CASSDSLAAYNEQFF
TRBJ2-7	TRBV6-1	NA	TRBD1	TGTGCCCAGGGGCCAGGGGGCACCCGCTGGTACGAGCAGTACTTC	CAQGPGGTRWYEQYF
TRBJ1-3	TRBV4-2	NA	NA	TGTGCCAGCAGCCAAACGGGGACACGGTATTCTGGAAACACCATATATTTT	CASSQTGTRYSGNTIYF
TRBJ2-3	TRBV7-2	NA	TRBD1	TGTGCCAGCAGCTCCGACAGGGGATCGGGTACGCAGTATTTT	CASSSDRGSGTQYF
TRBJ2-5	TRBV4-1	NA	TRBD2	TGCGCCAGCAGACGGGGACTAGCGGGTGAAGAGACCCAGTACTTC	CASRRGLAGEETQYF
TRBJ2-1	TRBV27	once	TRBD1	TGTGCCAGCAGTTCGACAGGGGGTAGGTTCAATGAGCAGTTCTTC	CASSSTGGRFNEQFF
TRBJ2-2	TRBV18	once	NA	TGTGCCAGCTCCCCGGACAGCGCACGCGGGGAGCTGTTTTTT	CASSPDSARGELFF
TRBJ1-4	TRBV5-1	NA	NA	TGCGCCAGCCGTATTGCGGGGACTAATGAAAAACTGTTTTTT	CASRIAGTNEKLFF
TRBJ2-2	TRBV5-1	NA	NA	TGCGCCAGCCGTGACAGTTCCACCGGGGAGCTGTTTTTT	CASRDSSTGELFF
TRBJ1-4	TRBV11-2	NA	NA	TGTGCCAGCAGCTTAGTGATCGGAGGGGCCCTAAATGAAAAACTGTTTTTT	CASSLVIGGALNEKLFF
TRBJ2-1	TRBV7-6	NA	TRBD2	TGTGCCAGCAGCTTAGGAGGGCTAGCGGGATACAATGAGCAGTTCTTC	CASSLGGLAGYNEQFF
TRBJ1-2	TRBV4-1	few	NA	TGCGCCAGCAGCCAAGAAGAAACAGGGAGCTATGGCTACACCTTC	CASSQEETGSYGYTF
TRBJ1-1	TRBV30	NA	NA	TGTGCCTGGAAGGCGGATTCCACTGAAGCTTTCTTT	CAWKADSTEAFF
TRBJ2-3	TRBV4-1	NA	NA	TGCGCCAGCAGCCAAGATCGTCGGGATACGCAGTATTTT	CASSQDRRDTQYF
TRBJ2-1	TRBV28	NA	NA	TGTGCCAGCAGTTTAGAGGGTCCGGGCAATTCCTACAATGAGCAGTTCTTC	CASSLEGPGNSYNEQFF
TRBJ2-6	TRBV9	NA	NA	TGTGCCAGCAGCGTGAGATGGGACACATTTCCTGGGGCCAACGTCCTGACTTTC	CASSVRWDTFPGANVLTF
TRBJ2-7	TRBV28	NA	NA	TGTGCCAGCAACTACGGTAGCTCCTACGAGCAGTACTTC	CASNYGSSYEQYF
TRBJ2-3	TRBV28	NA	NA	TGTGCCAGCAGTTTAGGGTCATATCCTAAGGCGGGGCGCACAGATACGCAGTATTTT	CASSLGSYPKAGRTDTQYF
TRBJ1-2	TRBV5-1	NA	TRBD1	TGCGCCAGCAGCTTGTACAGGGGTGATGGCTACACCTTC	CASSLYRGDGYTF
TRBJ2-3	TRBV5-1	NA	TRBD1	TGCGCCAGCAGCTCCACACGGACAGGGGGCACAGATACGCAGTATTTT	CASSSTRTGGTDTQYF
TRBJ1-2	TRBV30	NA	NA	TGTGCCTGGCAGGCCCAGTCTAACTATGGCTACACCTTC	CAWQAQSNYGYTF
TRBJ1-5	TRBV18	NA	NA	TGTGCCAGCTCACCTGAGGACAAACAGCCCCAGCATTTT	CASSPEDKQPQHF
TRBJ2-7	TRBV27	once	NA	TGTGCCAGCAGTACGTTCGACGGGACATCCCCGGACGAGCAGTACTTC	CASSTFDGTSPDEQYF
TRBJ2-7	TRBV28	NA	TRBD1	TGTGCCAGCAGTTTTAGGGGGCACTCCTACGAGCAGTACTTC	CASSFRGHSYEQYF
TRBJ2-7	TRBV7-3	NA	TRBD1	TGTGCCAGCAGCTTATCGGGACAGGGCACCGAGCAGTACTTC	CASSLSGQGTEQYF
TRBJ1-2	TRBV28	NA	NA	TGTGCCAGCAGTTCCTCTGACAGCCTCTATGGCTACACCTTC	CASSSSDSLYGYTF
TRBJ1-2	TRBV2	NA	NA	TGTGCCAGCAGTGAGGCACAGCCCTATGGCTACACCTTC	CASSEAQPYGYTF
TRBJ2-5	TRBV21-1	NA	NA	TGTGCCAGCAGCAAAGGTGGCAGGGAACAAGAGACCCAGTACTTC	CASSKGGREQETQYF
TRBJ2-7	TRBV10-3	NA	TRBD2	TGTGCCATCAGCCCCGGGACTAGCGGATACGAGCAGTACTTC	CAISPGTSGYEQYF
TRBJ1-1	TRBV28	NA	NA	TGTGCCAGCACCAACGGGGAGGGCGGTGAAGCTTTCTTT	CASTNGEGGEAFF
TRBJ1-1	TRBV6-6	NA	NA	TGTGCCAGCAGTTACTCGTCTCAAGCTTTCTTT	CASSYSSQAFF
TRBJ1-2	TRBV19	NA	TRBD1	TGTGCCAGTAGCACAAGACAGGGCGTAGGCTACACCTTC	CASSTRQGVGYTF